This T cell receptor (beta chain) was observed in a study of blood T cell repertoires in COVID-19. Cohorts were determined from participant-reported clinical history. Only in-frame clones appear in the TCRdb table, and some are missing; sequencing was by immunoSEQ multiplex PCR. The profile shows around 400,000 clones, just under 90% of them singletons. V lost 1 base and J 5 bases, leaving 17 bases between the germline ends. Germline V CDR1 and CDR2: LNHNV, YYDKDF (reference sequence). There are 16 residues in the CDR3. V and J are TRBV15 and TRBJ1-2; TRBD1 might be the D (6 bases). The sample consisted of PBMCs or T cells enriched from blood (not recorded which). The receptor was derived from a woman aged 25-40 years who had recovered from COVID-19. Here the CDR3 DNA reads TGTGCCACCAGCAGAGCCCTCACCGGGACACTATATGGCTACACCTTC. Translated, it gives CATSRALTGTLYGYTF.